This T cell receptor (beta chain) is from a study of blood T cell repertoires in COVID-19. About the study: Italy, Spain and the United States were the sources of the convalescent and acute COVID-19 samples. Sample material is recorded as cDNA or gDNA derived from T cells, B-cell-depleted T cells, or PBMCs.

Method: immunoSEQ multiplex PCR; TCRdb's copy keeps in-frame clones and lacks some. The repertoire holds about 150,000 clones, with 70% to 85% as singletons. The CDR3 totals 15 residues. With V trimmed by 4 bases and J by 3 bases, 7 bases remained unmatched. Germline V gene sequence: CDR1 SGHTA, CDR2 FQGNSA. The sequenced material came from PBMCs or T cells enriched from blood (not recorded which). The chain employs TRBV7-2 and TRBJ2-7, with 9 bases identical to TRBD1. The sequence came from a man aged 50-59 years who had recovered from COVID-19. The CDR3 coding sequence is TGTGCCAGCAGCTACCCGACAGGGGGAGGCTACGAGCAGTACTTC. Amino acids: CASSYPTGGGYEQYF.